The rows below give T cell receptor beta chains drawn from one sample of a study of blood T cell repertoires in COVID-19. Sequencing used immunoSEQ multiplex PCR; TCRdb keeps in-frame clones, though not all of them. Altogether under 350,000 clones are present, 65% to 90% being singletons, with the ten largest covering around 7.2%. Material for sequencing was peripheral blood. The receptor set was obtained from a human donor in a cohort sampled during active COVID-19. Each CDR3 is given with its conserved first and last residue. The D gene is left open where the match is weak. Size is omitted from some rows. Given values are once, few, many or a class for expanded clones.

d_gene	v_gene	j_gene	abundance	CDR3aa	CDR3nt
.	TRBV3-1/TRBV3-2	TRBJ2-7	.	CASSPGYEQYF	TGTGCCAGCAGTCCAGGCTACGAGCAGTACTTC
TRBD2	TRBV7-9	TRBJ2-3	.	CASSTSAGGLDTQYF	TGTGCCAGCAGCACGTCAGCGGGAGGGTTAGATACGCAGTATTTT
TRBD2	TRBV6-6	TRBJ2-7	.	CASTFSGGADEQYF	TGTGCCAGCACCTTTAGCGGGGGGGCGGACGAGCAGTACTTC
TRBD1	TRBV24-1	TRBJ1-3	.	CATSSPGTGDGNTIYF	TGTGCCACCTCTTCCCCCGGGACAGGGGATGGAAACACCATATATTTT
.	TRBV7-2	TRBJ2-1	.	CASSSRPGGPGYNEQFF	TGTGCCAGCAGCTCCAGACCCGGGGGGCCGGGGTACAATGAGCAGTTCTTC
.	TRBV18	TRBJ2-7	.	CASSPSSYEQYF	TGTGCCAGCTCACCTAGCTCCTACGAGCAGTACTTC
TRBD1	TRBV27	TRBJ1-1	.	CASRGQTNTEAFF	TGTGCCAGCAGGGGACAGACGAACACTGAAGCTTTCTTT
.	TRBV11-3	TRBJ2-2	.	CASSPRTGNRETGELFF	TGTGCCAGCAGTCCGAGAACAGGGAATAGAGAGACCGGGGAGCTGTTTTTT
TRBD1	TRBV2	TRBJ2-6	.	CASRGETGASGANVLTF	TGTGCCAGCAGGGGAGAGACAGGGGCCTCTGGGGCCAACGTCCTGACTTTC
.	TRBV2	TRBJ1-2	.	CASSQNNYGYTF	TGTGCCAGCAGCCAGAATAACTATGGCTACACCTTC
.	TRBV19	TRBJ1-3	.	CASSPRTPGNTIYF	TGTGCCAGTAGTCCCAGGACACCTGGAAACACCATATATTTT
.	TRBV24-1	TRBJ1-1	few	CATSDLRRAFF	TGTGCCACCAGTGATTTGCGGAGAGCTTTCTTT
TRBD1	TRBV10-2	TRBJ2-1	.	CASSDPGQGAHEQFF	TGCGCCAGCAGTGATCCGGGACAGGGGGCCCATGAGCAGTTCTTC
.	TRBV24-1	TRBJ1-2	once	CATSRDYGYTF	TGTGCCACCAGTCGGGACTATGGCTACACCTTC
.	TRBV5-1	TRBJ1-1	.	CASSFSGLMNTEAFF	TGCGCCAGCAGCTTTAGTGGACTGATGAACACTGAAGCTTTCTTT
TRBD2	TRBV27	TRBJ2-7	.	CASSFIPTSGAYEQYF	TGTGCCAGCAGTTTTATCCCTACTAGCGGGGCTTACGAGCAGTACTTC
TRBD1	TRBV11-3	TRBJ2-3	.	CASSSGTASTDTQYF	TGTGCCAGCAGCTCTGGGACAGCCAGCACAGATACGCAGTATTTT
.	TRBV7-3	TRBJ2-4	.	CASSLNAGQLSYF	TGTGCCAGCAGCTTAAATGCCGGACAGCTTTCGTACTTC
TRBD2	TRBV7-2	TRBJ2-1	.	CASSLAGGDNEQFF	TGTGCCAGCAGTTTAGCGGGGGGGGACAATGAGCAGTTCTTC
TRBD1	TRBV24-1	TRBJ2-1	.	CATSDLNRGNEQFF	TGTGCCACCAGTGATTTGAACAGGGGTAATGAGCAGTTCTTC
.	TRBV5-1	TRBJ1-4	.	CASRNDPGDEKLFF	TGCGCCAGCAGAAACGATCCGGGGGATGAAAAACTGTTTTTT
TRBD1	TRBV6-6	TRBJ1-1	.	CASSPSQGEKWNTEAFF	TGTGCCAGCAGTCCCTCACAGGGGGAGAAATGGAACACTGAAGCTTTCTTT
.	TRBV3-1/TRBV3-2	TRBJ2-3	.	CASSTGAGPGGTDTQYF	TGTGCCAGCTCCACAGGGGCGGGGCCAGGGGGTACAGATACGCAGTATTTT
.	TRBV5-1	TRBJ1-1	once	CASGQRNTEAFF	TGCGCCAGCGGACAGCGAAACACTGAAGCTTTCTTT
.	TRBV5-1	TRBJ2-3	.	CASSLEGRATDTQYF	TGCGCCAGCAGCTTGGAGGGCAGGGCGACAGATACGCAGTATTTT
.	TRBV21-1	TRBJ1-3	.	CASSKVGTGSPGSKGNTIYF	.
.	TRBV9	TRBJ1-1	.	CASSVDSTNTEAFF	TGTGCCAGCAGCGTGGACAGTACGAACACTGAAGCTTTCTTT
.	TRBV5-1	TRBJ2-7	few	CASSLVSGVGNEQYF	TGCGCCAGCAGCTTGGTTTCGGGGGTGGGGAACGAGCAGTACTTC
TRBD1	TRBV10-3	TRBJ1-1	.	CAISRGQGNTEAFF	TGTGCCATCAGTAGAGGACAGGGAAACACTGAAGCTTTCTTT
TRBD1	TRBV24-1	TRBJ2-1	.	CATSDSDRANEQFF	TGTGCCACCAGTGACTCGGACAGGGCGAATGAGCAGTTCTTC
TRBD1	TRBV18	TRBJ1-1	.	CASSPLTGGLNTEAFF	TGTGCCAGCTCACCACTTACAGGGGGGCTGAACACTGAAGCTTTCTTT
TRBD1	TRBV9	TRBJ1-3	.	CASSVGPGQVTGNTIYF	TGTGCCAGCAGCGTAGGTCCAGGACAGGTAACTGGAAACACCATATATTTT
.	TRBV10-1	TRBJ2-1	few	CASSEEGGGLNNEQFF	TGCGCCAGCAGTGAAGAAGGCGGGGGCCTCAACAATGAGCAGTTCTTC
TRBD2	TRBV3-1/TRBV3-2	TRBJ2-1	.	CASSQDRGIAGGYYNEQFF	TGTGCCAGCAGCCAAGATAGAGGGATAGCGGGGGGATACTACAATGAGCAGTTCTTC
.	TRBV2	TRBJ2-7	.	CASYRAYNEQYF	TGTGCCAGCTACAGGGCTTATAACGAGCAGTACTTC
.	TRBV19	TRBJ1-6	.	CASSIWTPENSPLHF	TGTGCCAGTAGTATTTGGACTCCGGAAAATTCACCCCTCCACTTT
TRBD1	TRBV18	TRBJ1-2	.	CASSPGQQTNYGYTF	TGTGCCAGCTCACCGGGACAGCAGACTAACTATGGCTACACCTTC
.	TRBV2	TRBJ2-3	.	CASSELGDKRTDTQYF	TGTGCCAGCAGTGAATTAGGGGACAAACGCACAGATACGCAGTATTTT
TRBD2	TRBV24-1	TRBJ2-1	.	CATSDPSGGYNEQFF	TGTGCCACCAGTGATCCTAGCGGGGGGTACAATGAGCAGTTCTTC
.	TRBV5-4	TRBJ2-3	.	CASSSGRGPDTQYF	TGTGCCAGCAGCTCCGGGCGGGGTCCAGATACGCAGTATTTT
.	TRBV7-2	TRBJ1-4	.	CASSLGFGRGVRREKLFF	TGTGCCAGCAGCTTAGGTTTCGGTCGGGGGGTAAGACGCGAAAAACTGTTTTTT
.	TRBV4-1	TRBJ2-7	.	CASSRLVSYEQYF	TGCGCCAGCAGCCGACTAGTCTCCTACGAGCAGTACTTC
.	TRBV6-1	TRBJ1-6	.	CASSDYWQARDSPLHF	TGTGCCAGCAGTGACTATTGGCAGGCGAGAGATTCACCCCTCCACTTT
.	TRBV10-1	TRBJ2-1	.	CASQAEGPNNEQFF	TGCGCCAGTCAGGCCGAGGGCCCCAACAATGAGCAGTTCTTC
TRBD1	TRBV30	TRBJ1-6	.	CAWGDRVNSPLHF	TGTGCCTGGGGGGACAGGGTTAATTCACCCCTCCACTTT